This T cell receptor (beta chain) emerged from a study of T-cell reconstitution after alpha-beta-depleted transplantation in children. Study-wide results and limits: At the one-year point after transplant, T-cell counts and TCRbeta diversity were found to come mostly from T cells that had been newly produced. Several hundred expanded graft clones reportedly supplied alpha-beta T cells about two months after transplant. Where some patients showed high TCRbeta diversity at day 60, it came from recipient T cells and thymic progenitors that had survived.

As to this clonotype: Its antigen is not known.

Unique molecular identifiers were built into the TCRbeta library. TCRdb called the PCR reads again in MiXCR, with one record for every CDR3 protein. This table holds 550,000 to 800,000 distinct CDR3 sequences, 13% found once. Trimming removed 4 bases from V and 1 base from J; junction bases left unmatched: 9. From germline, CDR1 is DFQATT and CDR2 SNEGSKA (reference sequence). The CDR3 length is 16 residues. The source of this sequence is a girl aged 2 to 10 with congenital amegakaryocytic thrombocytopenia, due to receive a stem cell transplant. The specimen was PBMCs, collected before TCRalphabeta/CD19-depleted stem cell transplant. The chain has TRBV20-1 and TRBJ2-5; 10 positions agree with TRBD1. The CDR3 protein is CSATDRGHRGQETQYF. The CDR3 coding sequence is TGCAGTGCTACCGACAGGGGGCACAGGGGCCAAGAGACCCAGTACTTC.